These 14 T cell receptor beta chains originate from one sample sequenced in a study of blood T cell repertoires in COVID-19. Measured with immunoSEQ multiplex PCR; TCRdb has only the in-frame clones, and not every one. The profile covers around 200,000 clones, with just under 90% appearing a single time and 3% to 4.5% taken by the ten largest. The source material was peripheral blood. The receptor source for this set is a man aged 18 to 30 with active or convalescent COVID-19.

The rearrangement uses TRBV19 and TRBJ2-7; TRBD1 aligns across 9 bases. Trimming cost V 4 bases and J 3 bases; bases outside gene matches: 4. Germline CDR1 and CDR2: LNHDA and SQIVND (reference sequence). The CDR3 loop spans 14 amino acids. As DNA, the CDR3 is TGTGCCAGTAGTACCTGGACAGGGGACTACGAGCAGTACTTC. It specifies CASSTWTGDYEQYF. Supplemented by reference TRBV19 and TRBJ2-7, the full variable domain reads DGGITQSPKYLFRKEGQNVTLSCEQNLNHDAMYWYRQDPGQGLRLIYYSQIVNDFQKGDIAEGYSVSREKKESFPLTVTSAQKNPTAFYLCASSTWTGDYEQYFGPGTRLTVT.

The rearrangement uses TRBV7-9 and TRBJ2-3; 9 bases align to TRBD2. Trimming took 1 base from V and 4 from J; bases not matched to a gene: 6. The length of the CDR3 is 16 residues. Germline assignment: CDR1 SEHNR and CDR2 FQNEAQ (reference sequence). In nucleotides, the CDR3 is TGTGCCAGCAGCTTAGGTCAGCGGGAGGCAGCAGATACGCAGTATTTT. Its translation is CASSLGQREAADTQYF.

CDR3 sequence reads: CASSLDGQGFDEQFF. In nucleotides, the CDR3 is TGTGCCAGCAGCTTAGATGGACAGGGGTTCGATGAGCAGTTCTTC. The V gene is TRBV11-3, the J gene TRBJ2-1; 9 nucleotides align to TRBD1. J lost 8 bases, V lost 0 bases, and 5 bases had no gene match. The germline CDR1 and CDR2 sequences are SGHNT and YENEEA. The CDR3 loop spans 15 amino acids.

This sequence joins TRBV5-1 and TRBJ1-1, with D possibly TRBD1 on 5 matching bases. Germline lookup yields CDR1 SGHRS and CDR2 YFSETQ. The CDR3 is 17 residues long. Trimming took off 0 bases at V and 0 bases at J, with 15 bases between the two ends. Here the CDR3 DNA reads TGCGCCAGCAGCTTGGAAAGGGGCCAGACCTTGAACACTGAAGCTTTCTTT. It is translated as CASSLERGQTLNTEAFF.

The gene calls are TRBV19 and TRBJ2-6, with a possible D match to TRBD1 (6 bases). V was shortened by 3 bases and J by 4 bases, with 13 bases between the two germline ends. This CDR3 is built from 16 residues. Germline CDR1 and CDR2: LNHDA and SQIVND (reference sequence). The CDR3 DNA sequence: TGTGCCAGTAGTATTAGGGGGAGCGCGGGGGCCAACGTCCTGACTTTC. The encoded protein is CASSIRGSAGANVLTF.

This sequence joins TRBV12-5 and TRBJ2-2; 8 nucleotides line up with TRBD1. V gave up 2 bases and J gave up 6 bases; unmatched junction bases: 5. The CDR3 contains 15 residues. Germline-derived CDR1 and CDR2 are LGHNT and FRNRAP. The CDR3 loop is CASGLIQGVAGELFF. For the CDR3, the DNA is TGTGCTAGTGGTTTGATACAGGGGGTGGCCGGGGAGCTGTTTTTT.

The gene calls are TRBV24-1 and TRBJ1-6; tentative D call: TRBD1 (6 bases). Germline V lookup: CDR1 KGHDR, CDR2 SFDVKD. Trimming took 4 bases from V and 6 from J, leaving 6 bases between them. The CDR3 is 13 residues long. This chain's CDR3 is CATSDRGNSPLHF. The CDR3 region has the DNA TGTGCCACCAGTGACAGGGGTAATTCACCCCTCCACTTT.

This rearrangement joins TRBV10-2 to TRBJ1-1; 10 nucleotides match TRBD1. Germline CDR1 reads WSHSY; CDR2 reads SAAADI. V lost 8 bases and J lost 3; bases outside the gene matches: 0. This CDR3 contains 12 residues. CDR3 region: CASGQGDTEAFF. Here the CDR3 DNA reads TGCGCCAGCGGACAGGGGGACACTGAAGCTTTCTTT.

The chain combines TRBV9 with TRBJ1-1, with 10 bases aligning to TRBD1. Germline V gives CDR1 SGDLS, CDR2 YYNGEE. There are 15 residues in the CDR3. Trimming took 4 bases from V and 0 from J; bases not matched to a gene: 3. CDR3 bases: TGTGCCAGCAGCAGACAGGGGGCGGTGAACACTGAAGCTTTCTTT. Its protein is CASSRQGAVNTEAFF.

The chain links TRBV11-3 to TRBJ2-1; 8 bases map to TRBD2. Germline CDR1 and CDR2: SGHNT and YENEEA. CDR3 length: 17 residues. After removal of 0 bases from V and 1 base from J, the junction contained 5 bases not matched to a gene. The CDR3 here is CASSLDAGGGSYNEQFF. Here the CDR3 DNA reads TGTGCCAGCAGCTTAGATGCGGGGGGCGGTTCCTACAATGAGCAGTTCTTC.

The chain recombines TRBV11-2 with TRBJ2-5, with a tentative D call TRBD2 (5 bases). The germline CDR1 and CDR2 sequences are SGHAT and FQNNGV. The CDR3 has 11 residues. The germline V and J ends were trimmed by 8 bases and 5 bases, with 9 bases remaining between them. The CDR3 coding sequence is TGTGCCAGCCGTAGCGCGGAGACCCAGTACTTC. Amino acid sequence: CASRSAETQYF. The variable domain in full, with the rest retrieved from reference TRBV11-2 and TRBJ2-5, is EAGVAQSPRYKIIEKRQSVAFWCNPISGHATLYWYQQILGQGPKLLIQFQNNGVVDDSQLPKDRFSAERLKGVDSTLKIQPAKLEDSAVYLCASRSAETQYFGPGTRLLVL.

This chain joins TRBV13 and TRBJ2-5; 9 bases match TRBD2. This CDR3 contains 17 residues. Trimming at V came to 5 bases and at J to 5 bases, leaving 15 bases not matched to a gene. Per germline, CDR1 PRHDT and CDR2 FYEKMQ (reference sequence). The CDR3 DNA follows: TGTGCCAGCAGCAGATGGGCTAGCGGGAACCTACGGGAGACCCAGTACTTC. Protein sequence: CASSRWASGNLRETQYF.

This chain joins TRBV5-1 and TRBJ1-6; unclear D gene. Germline V CDR1 and CDR2: SGHRS, YFSETQ. The CDR3 is made up of 13 amino acids. V was trimmed by 3 bases and J by 9 bases, leaving 10 bases between them. The CDR3 spells CASSSYSGSPLHF. As DNA, the CDR3 is TGCGCCAGCAGCTCCTACTCGGGTTCACCCCTCCACTTT.

V gene TRBV9 combines with J gene TRBJ1-3, with D uncertain. The germline V and J ends were trimmed by 3 bases and 4 bases, with 8 bases remaining between them. The CDR3 sequence is 13 residues long. The V gene's germline CDR1 is SGDLS and CDR2 YYNGEE. CDR3 amino acids: CASSAEQGNTIYF. In DNA, the CDR3 is TGTGCCAGCAGCGCCGAACAGGGAAACACCATATATTTT.